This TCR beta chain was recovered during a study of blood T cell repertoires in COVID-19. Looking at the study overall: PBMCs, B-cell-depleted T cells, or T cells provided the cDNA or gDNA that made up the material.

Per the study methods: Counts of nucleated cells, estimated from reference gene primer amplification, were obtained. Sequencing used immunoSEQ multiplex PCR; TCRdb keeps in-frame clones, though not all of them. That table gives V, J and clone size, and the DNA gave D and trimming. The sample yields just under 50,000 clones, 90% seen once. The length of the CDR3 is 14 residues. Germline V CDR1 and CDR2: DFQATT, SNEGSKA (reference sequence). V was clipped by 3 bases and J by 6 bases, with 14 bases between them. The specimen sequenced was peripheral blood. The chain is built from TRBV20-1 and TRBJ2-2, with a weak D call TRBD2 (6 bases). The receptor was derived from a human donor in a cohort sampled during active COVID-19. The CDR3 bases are TGCAGTGCTAGTCGGGGGAGAGAAGCCGGGGAGCTGTTTTTT. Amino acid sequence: CSASRGREAGELFF.